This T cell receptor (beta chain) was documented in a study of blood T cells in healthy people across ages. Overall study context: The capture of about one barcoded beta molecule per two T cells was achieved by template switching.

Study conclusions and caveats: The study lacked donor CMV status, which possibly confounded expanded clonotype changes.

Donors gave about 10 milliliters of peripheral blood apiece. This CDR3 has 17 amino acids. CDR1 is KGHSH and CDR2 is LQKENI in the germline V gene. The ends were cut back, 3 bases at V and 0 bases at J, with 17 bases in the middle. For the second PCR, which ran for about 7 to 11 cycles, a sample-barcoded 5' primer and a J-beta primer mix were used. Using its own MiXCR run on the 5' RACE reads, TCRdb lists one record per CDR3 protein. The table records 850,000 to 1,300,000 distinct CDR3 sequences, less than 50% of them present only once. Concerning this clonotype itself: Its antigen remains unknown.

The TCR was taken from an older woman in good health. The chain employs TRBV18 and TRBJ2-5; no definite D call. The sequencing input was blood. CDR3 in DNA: TGTGCCAGCTCACCGTTAGACCTACCCGTCCACCAAGAGACCCAGTACTTC. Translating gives CASSPLDLPVHQETQYF.